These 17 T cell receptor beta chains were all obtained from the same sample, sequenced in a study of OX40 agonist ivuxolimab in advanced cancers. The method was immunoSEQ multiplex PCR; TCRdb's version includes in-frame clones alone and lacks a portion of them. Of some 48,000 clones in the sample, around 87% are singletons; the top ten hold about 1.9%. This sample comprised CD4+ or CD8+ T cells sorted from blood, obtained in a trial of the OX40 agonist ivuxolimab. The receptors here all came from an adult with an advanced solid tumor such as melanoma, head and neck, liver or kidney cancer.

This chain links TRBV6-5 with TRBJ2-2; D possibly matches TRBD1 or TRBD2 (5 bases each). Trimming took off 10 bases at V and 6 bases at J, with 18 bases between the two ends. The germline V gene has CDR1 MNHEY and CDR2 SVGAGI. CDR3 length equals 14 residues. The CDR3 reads CATARGFNAGELFF. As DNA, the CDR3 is TGTGCCACCGCGAGGGGTTTTAATGCCGGGGAGCTGTTTTTT.

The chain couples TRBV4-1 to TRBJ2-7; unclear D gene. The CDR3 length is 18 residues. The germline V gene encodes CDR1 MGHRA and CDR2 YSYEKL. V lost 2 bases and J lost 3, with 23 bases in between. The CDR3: CASSQLTSAPRWIYEQYF. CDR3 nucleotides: TGCGCCAGCAGCCAATTGACTTCAGCCCCTCGATGGATCTACGAGCAGTACTTC.

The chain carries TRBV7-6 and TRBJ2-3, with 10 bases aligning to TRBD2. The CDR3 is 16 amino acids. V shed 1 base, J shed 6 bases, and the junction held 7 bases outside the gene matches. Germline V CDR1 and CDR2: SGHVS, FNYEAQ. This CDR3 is CASSLGSGGARDTQYF. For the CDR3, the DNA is TGTGCCAGCAGCTTAGGGAGCGGGGGGGCGAGGGATACGCAGTATTTT. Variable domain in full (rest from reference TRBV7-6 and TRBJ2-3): GAGVSQSPRYKVTKRGQDVALRCDPISGHVSLYWYRQALGQGPEFLTYFNYEAQQDKSGLPNDRFSAERPEGSISTLTIQRTEQRDSAMYRCASSLGSGGARDTQYFGPGTRLTVL.

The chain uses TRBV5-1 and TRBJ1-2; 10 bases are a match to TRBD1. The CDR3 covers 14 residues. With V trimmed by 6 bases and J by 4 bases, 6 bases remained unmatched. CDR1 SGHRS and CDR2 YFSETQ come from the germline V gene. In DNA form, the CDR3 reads TGCGCCAGCACCCGGACAGGGGGGGCCTATGGCTACACCTTC. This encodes CASTRTGGAYGYTF.

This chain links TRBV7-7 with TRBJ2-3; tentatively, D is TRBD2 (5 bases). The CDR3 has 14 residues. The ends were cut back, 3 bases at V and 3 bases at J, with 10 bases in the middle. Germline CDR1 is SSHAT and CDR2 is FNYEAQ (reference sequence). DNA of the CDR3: TGTGCCAGCAGCTTGTTGGGGAGAACAGATACGCAGTATTTT. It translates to CASSLLGRTDTQYF.

CDR3 loop: CASSKQGTPNTGELFF. In DNA form, the CDR3 reads TGTGCCAGCAGTAAACAGGGAACCCCGAACACCGGGGAGCTGTTTTTT. The rearrangement joins TRBV6-6 to TRBJ2-2; tentatively, D is TRBD1 (6 bases). In germline, CDR1 is MNHNY, CDR2 SVGAGI (reference sequence). The V and J ends lost 5 bases and 0 bases respectively, with 13 bases between them. CDR3 length equals 16 residues.

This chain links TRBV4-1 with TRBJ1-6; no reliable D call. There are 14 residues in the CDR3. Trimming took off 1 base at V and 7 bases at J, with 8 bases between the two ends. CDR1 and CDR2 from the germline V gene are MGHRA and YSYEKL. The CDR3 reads CASSQGVGNSPLHF. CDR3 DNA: TGCGCCAGCAGCCAAGGCGTAGGAAATTCACCCCTCCACTTT.

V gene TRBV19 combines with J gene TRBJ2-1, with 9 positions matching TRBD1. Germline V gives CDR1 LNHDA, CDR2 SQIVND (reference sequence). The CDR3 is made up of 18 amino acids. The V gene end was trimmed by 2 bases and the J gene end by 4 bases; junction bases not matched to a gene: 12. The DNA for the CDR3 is TGTGCCAGTAGTATATTTGGGGCACGGGACAGGGCATACAATGAGCAGTTCTTC. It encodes CASSIFGARDRAYNEQFF.

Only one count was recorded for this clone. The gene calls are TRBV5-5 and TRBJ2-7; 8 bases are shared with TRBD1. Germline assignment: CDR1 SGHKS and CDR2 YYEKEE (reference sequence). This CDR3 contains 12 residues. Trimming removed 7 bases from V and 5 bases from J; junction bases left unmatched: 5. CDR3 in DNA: TGTGCCAGCTCGGGACAGGTCAACGAGCAGTACTTC. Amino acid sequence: CASSGQVNEQYF.

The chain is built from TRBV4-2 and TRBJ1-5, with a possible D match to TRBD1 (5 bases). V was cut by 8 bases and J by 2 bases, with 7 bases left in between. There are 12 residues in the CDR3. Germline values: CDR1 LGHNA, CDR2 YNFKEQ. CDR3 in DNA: TGTGCCAGCGGCAGGGGCAATCAGCCCCAGCATTTT. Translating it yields CASGRGNQPQHF.

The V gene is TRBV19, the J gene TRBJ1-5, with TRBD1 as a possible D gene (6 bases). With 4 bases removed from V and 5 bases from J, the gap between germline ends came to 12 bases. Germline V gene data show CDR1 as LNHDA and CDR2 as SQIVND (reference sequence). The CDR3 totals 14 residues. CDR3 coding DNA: TGTGCCAGTAGTACCGGACAGTTTCATCAGCCCCAGCATTTT. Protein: CASSTGQFHQPQHF.

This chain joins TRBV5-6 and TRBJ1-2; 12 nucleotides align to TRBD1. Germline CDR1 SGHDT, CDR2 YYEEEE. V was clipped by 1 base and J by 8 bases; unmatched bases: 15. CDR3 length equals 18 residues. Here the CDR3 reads CASSLWRDRGRGAGGYTF. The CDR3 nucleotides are TGTGCCAGCAGCTTGTGGAGGGACAGGGGGCGCGGGGCAGGAGGCTACACCTTC. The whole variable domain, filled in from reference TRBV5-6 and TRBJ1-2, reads DAGVTQSPTHLIKTRGQQVTLRCSPKSGHDTVSWYQQALGQGPQFIFQYYEEEERQRGNFPDRFSGHQFPNYSSELNVNALLLGDSALYLCASSLWRDRGRGAGGYTFGSGTRLTVV.

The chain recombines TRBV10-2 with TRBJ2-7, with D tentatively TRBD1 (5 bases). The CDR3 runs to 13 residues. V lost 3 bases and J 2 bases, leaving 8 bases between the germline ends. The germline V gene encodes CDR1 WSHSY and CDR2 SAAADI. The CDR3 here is CASSDGQTYEQYF. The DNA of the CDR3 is TGCGCCAGCAGTGATGGACAAACCTACGAGCAGTACTTC.

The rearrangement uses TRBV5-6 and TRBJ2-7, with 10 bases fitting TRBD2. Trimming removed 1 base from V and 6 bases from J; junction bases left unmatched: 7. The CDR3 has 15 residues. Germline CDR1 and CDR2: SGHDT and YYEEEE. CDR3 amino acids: CASSLLASGSSEQYF. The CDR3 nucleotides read TGTGCCAGCAGCTTGTTGGCTAGCGGGAGCTCCGAGCAGTACTTC.

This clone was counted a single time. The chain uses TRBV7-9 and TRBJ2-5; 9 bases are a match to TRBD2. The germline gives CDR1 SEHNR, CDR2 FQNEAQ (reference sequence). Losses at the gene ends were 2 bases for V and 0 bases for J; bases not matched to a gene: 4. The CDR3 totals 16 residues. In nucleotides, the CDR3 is TGTGCCAGCAGCTTAACTAGCGGGCCCTACCAAGAGACCCAGTACTTC. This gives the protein CASSLTSGPYQETQYF.

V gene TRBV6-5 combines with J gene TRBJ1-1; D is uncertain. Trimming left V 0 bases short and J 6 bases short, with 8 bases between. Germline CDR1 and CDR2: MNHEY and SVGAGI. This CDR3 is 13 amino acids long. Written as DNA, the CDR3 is TGTGCCAGCAGTTACTCAAATAGACCTGAAGCTTTCTTT. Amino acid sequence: CASSYSNRPEAFF.

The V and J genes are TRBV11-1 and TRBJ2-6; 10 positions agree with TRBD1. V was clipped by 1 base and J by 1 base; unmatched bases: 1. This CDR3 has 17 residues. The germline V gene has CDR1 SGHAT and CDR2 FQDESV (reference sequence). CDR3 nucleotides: TGTGCCAGCAGCTTAGAGGGACAGGGGTCTGGGGCCAACGTCCTGACTTTC. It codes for CASSLEGQGSGANVLTF.